This TCR beta chain was found in a study of T cells after posttransplantation cyclophosphamide. Clones were sequenced by immunoSEQ multiplex PCR, and TCRdb holds only the in-frame ones, with some missing. The profile covers fewer than 25,000 clones, with about 90% appearing a single time and roughly an eighth taken by the ten largest. A marrow graft followed busulfan-fludarabine conditioning, with cyclophosphamide on days +3 and +4. There are 15 residues in the CDR3. CDR1 is LNHDA and CDR2 is SQIVND in the germline V gene (reference sequence). V lost 6 bases and J lost 4, with 17 bases in between. The gene calls are TRBV19 and TRBJ2-3; D ambiguous. The input for sequencing was PBMCs, taken after allogeneic stem cell transplant with posttransplant cyclophosphamide. This TCR was recovered from a female patient aged 25-40 years who received an allogeneic stem cell transplant from an unrelated donor, was CMV-positive, and had no GVHD. Some of the T cells may derive from the graft donor. In nucleotides, the CDR3 is TGTGCCAGTAGCCGCCCACCGGGTGTCGCAGATACGCAGTATTTT. Translation gives CASSRPPGVADTQYF.